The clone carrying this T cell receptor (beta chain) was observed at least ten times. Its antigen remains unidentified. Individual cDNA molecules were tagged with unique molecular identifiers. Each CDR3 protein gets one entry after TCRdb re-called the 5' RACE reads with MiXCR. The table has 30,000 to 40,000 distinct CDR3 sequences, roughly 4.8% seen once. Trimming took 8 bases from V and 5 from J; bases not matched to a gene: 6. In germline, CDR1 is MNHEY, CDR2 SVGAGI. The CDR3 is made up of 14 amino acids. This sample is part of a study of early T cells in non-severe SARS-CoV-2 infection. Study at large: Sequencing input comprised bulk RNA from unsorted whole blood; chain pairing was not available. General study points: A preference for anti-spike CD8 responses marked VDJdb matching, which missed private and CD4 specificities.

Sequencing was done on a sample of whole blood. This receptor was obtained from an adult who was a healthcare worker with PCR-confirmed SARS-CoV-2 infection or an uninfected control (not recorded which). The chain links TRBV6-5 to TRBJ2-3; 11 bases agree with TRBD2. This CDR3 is CASRRLAGLDTQYF. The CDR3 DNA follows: TGTGCCAGCCGCAGACTAGCGGGGTTAGATACGCAGTATTTT.